Shown below are 30 T cell receptor beta chains from a single sample sequenced in a study of CD8 T cells in Susac syndrome (dated by TCRdb to about 2019). Library preparation used the immunoSEQ multiplex PCR assay. RNA was extracted with the RNeasy kit and about 0.5 to 1 ug was reverse transcribed using random hexamers. TCRdb trimmed the raw reads at Q25, called clones with MiXCR and kept productive beta chains. Rows are combined by CDR3 protein, so each entry shows the most common genes and DNA. For this sample there are under 200,000 distinct CDR3 sequences; approximately 95% appear just once. The ten largest clones add up to 0.15% to 0.2% of the sample. Sequencing was done on a sample of CD8+ T cells from PBMCs. The receptors here all came from a human donor with Susac syndrome.

V and J are TRBV7-6 and TRBJ2-4; the match to TRBD1 covers 9 bases. The CDR3 is made up of 20 amino acids. Looked up from germline, CDR1 is SGHVS and CDR2 is FNYEAQ. V shed 2 bases and J 1 base; nucleotides not matched to a gene: 15. The CDR3 nucleotides are TGTGCCAGCAGCTTATCTCGGGACAGGGTGTCTTCTTGGGCCAAAAACATTCAGTACTTC. Protein product: CASSLSRDRVSSWAKNIQYF.

The chain links TRBV29-1 to TRBJ1-2, with D perhaps TRBD1 (5 bases). Germline V gene lookup returns CDR1 SQVTM and CDR2 ANQGSEA. The CDR3 is 11 residues long. V gave up 4 bases and J gave up 6 bases, with 9 bases separating them. CDR3 sequence: CSVGGAHGYTF. Here the CDR3 DNA reads TGCAGCGTTGGTGGGGCCCATGGCTACACCTTC.

V and J are TRBV9 and TRBJ2-3, with TRBD1 matching 7 bases. Unmatched junction bases numbered 11, after V lost 0 bases and J lost 4 bases. The CDR3 length is 17 residues. Looked up from germline, CDR1 is SGDLS and CDR2 is YYNGEE. The CDR3 DNA follows: TGTGCCAGCAGCGTAGCCCGGGATCGGCAGGGGGCAGATACGCAGTATTTT. It is translated as CASSVARDRQGADTQYF.

The rearrangement uses TRBV11-2 and TRBJ2-3, with D possibly being TRBD1 (5 bases). V was clipped by 1 base and J by 5 bases, with 10 bases between them. Looked up from germline, CDR1 is SGHAT and CDR2 is FQNNGV. The CDR3 covers 14 residues. CDR3 nucleotides: TGTGCCAGCAGCTTAGTGACAGACCAAGATACGCAGTATTTT. Translated: CASSLVTDQDTQYF.

The chain combines TRBV13 with TRBJ2-7; 11 bases fit TRBD2. The CDR3 runs to 14 residues. V shed 6 bases, J shed 6 bases, and the junction held 7 bases outside the gene matches. From germline, CDR1 is PRHDT and CDR2 FYEKMQ (reference sequence). CDR3 sequence reads: CASSPGTSGSEQYF. CDR3 sequence (DNA): TGTGCCAGCAGTCCCGGGACTAGCGGATCCGAGCAGTACTTC.

The chain joins TRBV3-1 to TRBJ2-1; weak D call: TRBD2 (5 bases). The germline V gene has CDR1 LGHDT and CDR2 YNNKEL (reference sequence). There are 14 residues in the CDR3. The V gene lost 3 bases and the J gene lost 6 bases, with 12 bases spanning the gap. The DNA for the CDR3 is TGTGCCAGCAGCCATTTCGGGAAACGCAATGAGCAGTTCTTC. Translated: CASSHFGKRNEQFF.

This rearrangement joins TRBV7-6 to TRBJ2-3, with 7 bases that match TRBD2. The CDR3 runs 15 residues. The J segment lost 4 bases and the V segment lost 2 bases, leaving 6 bases of the junction unmatched. Germline V gene lookup returns CDR1 SGHVS and CDR2 FNYEAQ. The CDR3 sequence: CASSLLAGGADTQYF. The CDR3 DNA reads as TGTGCCAGCAGCTTATTAGCGGGCGGCGCAGATACGCAGTATTTT.

The genes are TRBV20-1 and TRBJ2-7, with TRBD1 matching 11 bases. The CDR3 contains 14 residues. V shed 6 bases, J shed 6 bases, and the junction held 10 bases outside the gene matches. Per the germline V gene, CDR1 is DFQATT and CDR2 is SNEGSKA (reference sequence). Written as DNA, the CDR3 is TGCAGTGCCCAAACCGGGACAGGGGGGTTCGAGCAGTACTTC. Protein product: CSAQTGTGGFEQYF.

This chain joins TRBV3-1 and TRBJ1-2; no firm D call. CDR3 length: 15 amino acids. The V and J ends lost 1 base and 1 base respectively, with 10 bases between them. CDR1 is LGHDT, CDR2 YNNKEL, per germline (reference sequence). The DNA for the CDR3 is TGTGCCAGCAGCCAAGGGCAGCAGGTTAACTATGGCTACACCTTC. Its protein product is CASSQGQQVNYGYTF.

This chain connects TRBV28 to TRBJ1-5, with D possibly TRBD1 on 5 matching bases. V gave up 7 bases and J gave up 1 base, with 17 bases separating them. This CDR3 region has 16 residues. In germline, CDR1 is MDHEN, CDR2 SYDVKM. The CDR3: CASTLYGGLSNQPQHF. Written as DNA, the CDR3 is TGTGCCAGCACCCTATACGGGGGACTAAGCAATCAGCCCCAGCATTTT.

V and J are TRBV6-1 and TRBJ2-4, with no clear D. The V gene lost 4 bases and the J gene lost 2 bases, with 12 bases spanning the gap. The CDR3 length is 15 residues. Germline assignment: CDR1 MNHNS and CDR2 SASEGT. The CDR3 is CASSADVGPKNIQYF. The CDR3, as DNA: TGTGCCAGCAGTGCCGATGTCGGGCCCAAAAACATTCAGTACTTC.

The chain combines TRBV6-5 with TRBJ2-7; D perhaps matches TRBD2 (5 bases). Trimming took 2 bases from V and 7 from J, leaving 15 bases between them. The V gene's germline CDR1 is MNHEY and CDR2 SVGAGI. The CDR3 extends over 14 amino acids. The CDR3 protein is CASSYGSPPGEQYF. As DNA, the CDR3 is TGTGCCAGCAGTTACGGGTCACCGCCGGGGGAGCAGTACTTC.

The gene calls are TRBV7-2 and TRBJ2-7; D gene ambiguous. Germline assignment: CDR1 SGHTA and CDR2 FQGNSA. The CDR3 runs 13 residues. Trimming pared 1 base from V and 3 bases from J, leaving 7 bases between. The CDR3 DNA follows: TGTGCCAGCAGCTTAGAACGATTCTACGAGCAGTACTTC. This encodes CASSLERFYEQYF.

The chain uses TRBV1 and TRBJ2-7; TRBD1 is the table's D call, not checked against the DNA. TRBV1 is annotated as a pseudogene. The CDR3 contains 16 residues. The chain's CDR3 is CTSRPVGRVIFYEQYF. The CDR3 DNA sequence: TGCACCAGCAGGCCTGTGGGCAGGGTAATATTCTACGAGCAGTACTTC.

This clonotype showed up just once. The chain is built from TRBV20-1 and TRBJ2-3, with 12 nucleotides matching TRBD2. Trimming took 5 bases from V and 0 from J; bases not matched to a gene: 12. Germline V gene data show CDR1 as DFQATT and CDR2 as SNEGSKA (reference sequence). CDR3 length: 18 amino acids. CDR3 bases: TGCAGTGCTGAGACTAGCGGGAGTACGGGAACTAGCACAGATACGCAGTATTTT. Amino acids: CSAETSGSTGTSTDTQYF.

The rearrangement links TRBV6-2 or TRBV6-3 to TRBJ2-5, with 7 nucleotides matching TRBD1. V was clipped by 9 bases and J by 2 bases; unmatched bases: 6. This CDR3 contains 13 residues. Germline CDR1 MNHEY, CDR2 SVGEGT. The CDR3 spells CASRDSSQETQYF. The CDR3 DNA reads as TGTGCCAGTCGGGACAGCTCACAAGAGACCCAGTACTTC.

The rearrangement uses TRBV12-3 or TRBV12-4 and TRBJ2-3, with 10 bases identical to TRBD2. J was trimmed by 4 bases and V by 11 bases; bases with no gene match: 6. The CDR3 extends over 13 amino acids. CDR3 bases: TGTGCCTCCTGGACTAGCGGTCCAGATACGCAGTATTTT. Translated: CASWTSGPDTQYF.

The chain couples TRBV4-1 to TRBJ1-1; D is perhaps TRBD1 (6 bases). This CDR3 spans 15 amino acids. Germline V lookup: CDR1 MGHRA, CDR2 YSYEKL. Trimming pared 5 bases from V and 7 bases from J, leaving 20 bases between. The CDR3 DNA reads as TGCGCCAGCAGCACTTTACCGGGACAAAAAAATGAAGCTTTCTTT. The encoded protein is CASSTLPGQKNEAFF.

The chain carries TRBV30 and TRBJ2-7; a possible D gene is TRBD2 (6 bases). The V gene's germline CDR1 is GTSNPN and CDR2 SVGIG (reference sequence). The CDR3 length is 14 residues. V was cut by 0 bases and J by 0 bases, with 9 bases left in between. CDR3 protein: CAWSVVGSSYEQYF. CDR3 in DNA: TGTGCCTGGAGTGTAGTCGGGAGCTCCTACGAGCAGTACTTC.

CDR3 DNA: TGTGCCAGCAGCCCCGCCGTGGGAGAGCAGTACTTC. Amino acids: CASSPAVGEQYF. The chain combines TRBV7-9 with TRBJ2-7; D gene ambiguous. Germline loops: CDR1 SEHNR, CDR2 FQNEAQ (reference sequence). This CDR3 is 12 amino acids long. Trimming removed 5 bases at V and 7 bases at J, with 12 bases between.

The J gene is TRBJ2-7, the V gene TRBV27, with 7 bases aligning to TRBD1. CDR1 MNHEY and CDR2 SMNVEV come from the germline V gene (reference sequence). The length of the CDR3 is 12 residues. Trimming cost V 5 bases and J 6 bases; bases outside gene matches: 4. CDR3 amino acids: CASSLRQGEQYF. The CDR3 DNA follows: TGTGCCAGCAGTCTCAGACAGGGCGAGCAGTACTTC.

The chain employs TRBV7-9 and TRBJ2-1; 13 bases match TRBD2. CDR3 length equals 16 residues. The germline V gene encodes CDR1 SEHNR and CDR2 FQNEAQ (reference sequence). J was trimmed by 7 bases and V by 3 bases; bases with no gene match: 6. The CDR3 loop is CASSFIGTSGVNEQFF. CDR3 nucleotide sequence: TGTGCCAGCAGCTTTATTGGGACTAGCGGGGTAAATGAGCAGTTCTTC.

This clonotype occurred once. This sequence joins TRBV4-1 and TRBJ2-3; the match to TRBD2 covers 14 bases. The CDR3 contains 17 residues. CDR1 and CDR2 (germline): MGHRA, YSYEKL. The trim removed 4 bases at V and 7 bases at J, leaving 10 bases unmatched. DNA for the CDR3: TGCGCCAGCAGCCTGAGGACTAGCGGGGGGATCACCAATACGCAGTATTTT. Amino acid sequence: CASSLRTSGGITNTQYF.

The J gene is TRBJ1-1, the V gene TRBV6-1; 9 bases match TRBD1. J gave up 4 bases and V 3 bases, and 12 bases lay outside the gene matches. This CDR3 comprises 17 residues. The V gene's germline CDR1 is MNHNS and CDR2 SASEGT. This CDR3 is CASSDQPQGAIFTEAFF. In nucleotides, the CDR3 is TGTGCCAGCAGTGACCAACCACAGGGGGCGATTTTCACTGAAGCTTTCTTT.

The chain couples TRBV2 to TRBJ1-1, with TRBD1 identical over 10 bases. Trimming removed 6 bases from V and 3 bases from J; junction bases left unmatched: 7. Germline CDR1 and CDR2: SNHLY and FYNNEI. This CDR3 spans 15 amino acids. CDR3 region: CASRSDRGLDTEAFF. In nucleotides, the CDR3 is TGTGCCAGCAGGTCGGACAGGGGGTTGGACACTGAAGCTTTCTTT.

Notes on this clonotype: It is unclear where the CDR3 begins or ends on the DNA, so no DNA is shown, and the CDR3 is as TCRdb lists it. The V call is TRBV30, the J call TRBJ2-5; the table assigns TRBD2, which was not confirmed against the DNA. The CDR3 is 16 residues long, ends included. The germline CDR1 and CDR2 sequences are GTSNPN and SVGIG (reference sequence). CDR3 loop: CAWSVSLLAGKGTQYF.

J is TRBJ2-3 and V is TRBV5-1, with 8 bases that match TRBD1. Germline V lookup: CDR1 SGHRS, CDR2 YFSETQ. Unmatched junction bases numbered 11, after V lost 4 bases and J lost 4 bases. The CDR3 totals 16 residues. The CDR3 here is CASSRYPDRAADTQYF. The CDR3, as DNA: TGCGCCAGCAGCCGATACCCGGACAGGGCGGCAGATACGCAGTATTTT.

This clonotype was counted once. The chain is built from TRBV7-9 and TRBJ2-7; tentative D call: TRBD2 (6 bases). There are 13 residues in the CDR3. CDR1 SEHNR and CDR2 FQNEAQ come from the germline V gene (reference sequence). With 8 bases removed from V and 4 bases from J, the gap between germline ends came to 15 bases. Written as DNA, the CDR3 is TGTGCCAGCTCCCCGCGGGACCGATACGAGCAGTACTTC. As protein: CASSPRDRYEQYF.

This chain uses TRBV12-3 or TRBV12-4 with TRBJ2-7, with D uncertain. Trimming took off 2 bases at V and 2 bases at J, with 10 bases between the two ends. CDR3 length: 14 residues. The DNA of the CDR3 is TGTGCCAGCAGTTTATACAACCAGCCCTACGAGCAGTACTTC. Translated, it gives CASSLYNQPYEQYF.

The V gene is TRBV29-1, the J gene TRBJ2-5; a possible D gene is TRBD1 (5 bases). This CDR3 spans 13 amino acids. V was cut by 4 bases and J by 5 bases, with 14 bases left in between. Germline CDR1 and CDR2: SQVTM and ANQGSEA. CDR3 coding DNA: TGCAGCGTTGCGTATCAGGGTCGGGAGACCCAGTACTTC. It encodes CSVAYQGRETQYF.